A selection of T cell receptor beta chains follows, all from one sample in a study of cytomegalovirus exposure and HLA in healthy donors. The table came from immunoSEQ multiplex PCR; TCRdb's copy has only in-frame clones and leaves some out. Of roughly 110,000 clones in the sample, roughly 70% are singletons; the top ten hold about 8.3%. Sequencing input: PBMCs. All receptors come from a man younger than 30 in good health and CMV-seropositive. Both conserved end residues are part of each CDR3. The D gene is left open where the match is weak. Size is stated for part of the rows, as once, few or many counts, or as a class when the clone is expanded.

clone_size: .
v_call: TRBV4-1
j_call: TRBJ1-2
d_call: .
cdr3_aa: CASSQGGGKFNYGYTF
cdr3_nt: TGCGCCAGCAGCCAAGGGGGAGGGAAGTTTAACTATGGCTACACCTTC

clone_size: .
v_call: TRBV29-1
j_call: TRBJ2-3
d_call: .
cdr3_aa: CSVGQTDTQYF
cdr3_nt: TGCAGCGTTGGTCAAACAGATACGCAGTATTTT

clone_size: .
v_call: TRBV5-4
j_call: TRBJ2-1
d_call: .
cdr3_aa: CASSSRTGDNEQFF
cdr3_nt: TGTGCCAGCAGCTCCCGGACTGGAGACAATGAGCAGTTCTTC

clone_size: .
v_call: TRBV7-6
j_call: TRBJ2-7
d_call: TRBD1
cdr3_aa: CASSYGDRAYEQYF
cdr3_nt: TGTGCCAGCAGCTACGGGGACAGGGCCTACGAGCAGTACTTC

clone_size: .
v_call: TRBV30
j_call: TRBJ1-5
d_call: .
cdr3_aa: CAWSVRGNQPQHF
cdr3_nt: TGTGCCTGGAGTGTACGGGGCAATCAGCCCCAGCATTTT

clone_size: .
v_call: TRBV5-6
j_call: TRBJ2-3
d_call: TRBD1
cdr3_aa: CASSLPGQGISADTQYF
cdr3_nt: TGTGCCAGCAGCTTACCGGGACAGGGGATTAGTGCAGATACGCAGTATTTT

clone_size: few
v_call: TRBV11-3
j_call: TRBJ2-2
d_call: .
cdr3_aa: CASSTIGKHTGELFF
cdr3_nt: TGTGCCAGCAGCACTATCGGGAAGCACACCGGGGAGCTGTTTTTT

clone_size: .
v_call: TRBV5-1
j_call: TRBJ2-3
d_call: TRBD1
cdr3_aa: CASSPLRDRRGLDTQYF
cdr3_nt: TGCGCCAGCAGCCCACTCCGGGACAGGCGGGGATTAGATACGCAGTATTTT

clone_size: .
v_call: TRBV7-2
j_call: TRBJ2-5
d_call: TRBD1
cdr3_aa: CASSIPGQRSKETQYF
cdr3_nt: TGTGCCAGCAGCATACCGGGACAGAGGTCTAAAGAGACCCAGTACTTC

clone_size: .
v_call: TRBV10-1
j_call: TRBJ1-5
d_call: TRBD1
cdr3_aa: CASSESYRGGDSVGNQPQHF
cdr3_nt: TGCGCCAGCAGTGAGTCGTACAGGGGCGGGGATAGTGTGGGCAATCAGCCCCAGCATTTT

clone_size: .
v_call: TRBV29-1
j_call: TRBJ2-1
d_call: .
cdr3_aa: CSVVGVVGNYNEQFF
cdr3_nt: TGCAGCGTTGTCGGGGTCGTGGGGAACTACAATGAGCAGTTCTTC

clone_size: few
v_call: TRBV27
j_call: TRBJ2-3
d_call: .
cdr3_aa: CASSFRGGGSTDTQYF
cdr3_nt: TGTGCCAGCAGTTTTCGGGGAGGGGGTAGCACAGATACGCAGTATTTT

clone_size: .
v_call: TRBV28
j_call: TRBJ1-2
d_call: .
cdr3_aa: CASSRRVTGYTF
cdr3_nt: TGTGCCAGCAGCCGCAGGGTTACTGGCTACACCTTC

clone_size: .
v_call: TRBV11-3
j_call: TRBJ2-7
d_call: TRBD1
cdr3_aa: CASRTGPYEQYF
cdr3_nt: TGTGCCAGCAGGACAGGGCCCTACGAGCAGTACTTC

clone_size: .
v_call: TRBV30
j_call: TRBJ2-5
d_call: TRBD2
cdr3_aa: CAWSKALAGGSETQYF
cdr3_nt: TGTGCCTGGAGCAAGGCGCTAGCGGGGGGGTCAGAGACCCAGTACTTC

clone_size: .
v_call: TRBV5-1
j_call: TRBJ1-1
d_call: TRBD1
cdr3_aa: CASQQGSANTEAFF
cdr3_nt: TGCGCCAGCCAACAGGGGAGTGCGAACACTGAAGCTTTCTTT

clone_size: once
v_call: TRBV5-1
j_call: TRBJ1-3
d_call: TRBD1
cdr3_aa: CASQARQGSGNTIYF
cdr3_nt: TGCGCCAGCCAGGCTAGACAGGGATCAGGAAACACCATATATTTT

clone_size: once
v_call: TRBV10-3
j_call: TRBJ2-1
d_call: .
cdr3_aa: CAISDLQGKQFF
cdr3_nt: TGTGCCATCAGTGACTTACAGGGAAAGCAGTTCTTC

clone_size: .
v_call: TRBV27
j_call: TRBJ1-1
d_call: .
cdr3_aa: CASSLGQMTEAFF
cdr3_nt: TGTGCCAGCAGTTTAGGGCAGATGACTGAAGCTTTCTTT

clone_size: few
v_call: TRBV6-5
j_call: TRBJ1-1
d_call: TRBD1
cdr3_aa: CASSYGTGDTEAFF
cdr3_nt: TGTGCCAGCAGTTACGGGACAGGGGACACTGAAGCTTTCTTT

clone_size: .
v_call: TRBV5-1
j_call: TRBJ2-5
d_call: TRBD1
cdr3_aa: CASSYGRDSVMKTQYF
cdr3_nt: TGCGCCAGCAGTTACGGCCGGGACAGCGTTATGAAGACCCAGTACTTC

clone_size: .
v_call: TRBV9
j_call: TRBJ2-3
d_call: TRBD1
cdr3_aa: CASSDRDRSTDTQYF
cdr3_nt: TGTGCCAGCAGCGACCGGGACAGGAGCACAGATACGCAGTATTTT

clone_size: .
v_call: TRBV5-1
j_call: TRBJ2-5
d_call: .
cdr3_aa: CASSRAGQESQETQYF
cdr3_nt: TGCGCCAGCAGCAGAGCGGGACAAGAGTCTCAAGAGACCCAGTACTTC

clone_size: .
v_call: TRBV20-1
j_call: TRBJ1-1
d_call: .
cdr3_aa: CSARATAGAFF
cdr3_nt: TGCAGTGCTAGAGCGACAGCTGGGGCTTTCTTT

clone_size: .
v_call: TRBV5-1
j_call: TRBJ2-4
d_call: TRBD1
cdr3_aa: CASSTGGATKNIQYF
cdr3_nt: TGCGCCAGCAGTACAGGGGGCGCAACCAAAAACATTCAGTACTTC

clone_size: .
v_call: TRBV2
j_call: TRBJ2-7
d_call: .
cdr3_aa: CASQFGVDEQYF
cdr3_nt: TGTGCCAGCCAGTTCGGGGTGGATGAGCAGTACTTC

clone_size: .
v_call: TRBV27
j_call: TRBJ2-1
d_call: .
cdr3_aa: CATFSSERNNEQFF
cdr3_nt: TGTGCCACCTTTTCGTCTGAGAGAAACAATGAGCAGTTCTTC

clone_size: .
v_call: TRBV4-2
j_call: TRBJ2-1
d_call: TRBD2
cdr3_aa: CASSPLGGGAHEQFF
cdr3_nt: TGTGCCAGCAGCCCCCTGGGCGGGGGGGCCCATGAGCAGTTCTTC

clone_size: .
v_call: TRBV29-1
j_call: TRBJ1-2
d_call: TRBD1
cdr3_aa: CSAPPRGRSYGYTF
cdr3_nt: TGCAGCGCCCCCCCCAGGGGGCGCAGCTATGGCTACACCTTC

clone_size: once
v_call: TRBV6-1
j_call: TRBJ2-3
d_call: TRBD1
cdr3_aa: CAVRDSDTQYF
cdr3_nt: TGTGCCGTCCGGGACAGTGATACGCAGTATTTT

clone_size: .
v_call: TRBV28
j_call: TRBJ2-2
d_call: .
cdr3_aa: CASSLRQENTGELFF
cdr3_nt: TGTGCCAGCAGTTTACGGCAGGAGAACACCGGGGAGCTGTTTTTT

clone_size: few
v_call: TRBV10-1
j_call: TRBJ2-1
d_call: TRBD1
cdr3_aa: CASRGQGASGEQFF
cdr3_nt: TGCGCCAGCAGGGGACAGGGGGCATCGGGTGAGCAGTTCTTC

clone_size: few
v_call: TRBV4-2
j_call: TRBJ1-3
d_call: .
cdr3_aa: CASRKQGSESGNTIYF
cdr3_nt: TGTGCCAGCAGGAAACAGGGATCGGAGAGTGGAAACACCATATATTTT

clone_size: .
v_call: TRBV6-5
j_call: TRBJ1-2
d_call: .
cdr3_aa: CASSYSDRAYGYTF
cdr3_nt: TGTGCCAGCAGTTACTCCGACAGAGCCTATGGCTACACCTTC

clone_size: .
v_call: TRBV2
j_call: TRBJ2-3
d_call: TRBD2
cdr3_aa: CASSGAGGPPDTQYF
cdr3_nt: TGTGCCAGCAGTGGCGCGGGGGGGCCCCCAGATACGCAGTATTTT

clone_size: .
v_call: TRBV5-1
j_call: TRBJ1-2
d_call: .
cdr3_aa: CASSLVGRHGYTF
cdr3_nt: TGCGCCAGCAGCTTGGTGGGGAGGCATGGCTACACCTTC

clone_size: .
v_call: TRBV28
j_call: TRBJ1-2
d_call: .
cdr3_aa: CAILDSTLNYGYTF
cdr3_nt: TGTGCCATCCTGGACAGCACGCTAAACTATGGCTACACCTTC

clone_size: .
v_call: TRBV28
j_call: TRBJ1-6
d_call: .
cdr3_aa: CASSAGGGNNSPLHF
cdr3_nt: TGTGCCAGCAGTGCTGGGGGGGGAAATAATTCACCCCTCCACTTT

clone_size: .
v_call: TRBV5-1
j_call: TRBJ2-6
d_call: .
cdr3_aa: CASSPVPASSGANVLTF
cdr3_nt: TGCGCCAGCAGCCCCGTCCCGGCTAGCTCTGGGGCCAACGTCCTGACTTTC

clone_size: .
v_call: TRBV27
j_call: TRBJ2-7
d_call: TRBD1
cdr3_aa: CASRPGQAAYEQYF
cdr3_nt: TGTGCCAGCAGACCGGGACAGGCAGCCTACGAGCAGTACTTC

clone_size: .
v_call: TRBV15
j_call: TRBJ2-5
d_call: .
cdr3_aa: CATSRDYTGLTYQETQYF
cdr3_nt: TGTGCCACCAGCAGAGATTACACCGGACTCACGTACCAAGAGACCCAGTACTTC

clone_size: .
v_call: TRBV6-5
j_call: TRBJ1-4
d_call: .
cdr3_aa: CASSPSSSLKLFF
cdr3_nt: TGTGCCAGCAGTCCGTCGTCCTCCCTAAAACTGTTTTTT